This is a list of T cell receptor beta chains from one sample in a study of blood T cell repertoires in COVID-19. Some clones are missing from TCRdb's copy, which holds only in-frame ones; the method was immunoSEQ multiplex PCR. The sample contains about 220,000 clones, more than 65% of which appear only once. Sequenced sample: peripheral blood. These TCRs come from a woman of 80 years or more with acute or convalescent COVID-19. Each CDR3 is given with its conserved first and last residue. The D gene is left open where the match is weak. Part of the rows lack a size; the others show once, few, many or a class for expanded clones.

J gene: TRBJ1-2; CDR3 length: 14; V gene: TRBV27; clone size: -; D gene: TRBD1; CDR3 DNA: TGTGCCAGCAGGGCCCCGGGACAGGAGGATGGCTACACCTTC; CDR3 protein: CASRAPGQEDGYTF
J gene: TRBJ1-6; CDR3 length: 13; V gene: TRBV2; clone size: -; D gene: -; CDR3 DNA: TGTGCCAGCAGGGACCGGGACAAGGTACCCCTCCACTTT; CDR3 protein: CASRDRDKVPLHF
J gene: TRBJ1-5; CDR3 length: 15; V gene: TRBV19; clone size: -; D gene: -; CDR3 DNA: TGTGCCAGTAGTATAGGTCCAGGGGGCAATCAGCCCCAGCATTTT; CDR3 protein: CASSIGPGGNQPQHF
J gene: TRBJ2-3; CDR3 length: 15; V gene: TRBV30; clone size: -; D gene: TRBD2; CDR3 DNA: TGTGCCTGGACTAGCGGGGGAGCTAGCACAGATACGCAGTATTTT; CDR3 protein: CAWTSGGASTDTQYF
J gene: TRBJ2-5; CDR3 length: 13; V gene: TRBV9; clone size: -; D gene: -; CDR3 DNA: TGTGCCAGCAGCGTAGCAGGTAGAGAGACCCAGTACTTC; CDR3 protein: CASSVAGRETQYF
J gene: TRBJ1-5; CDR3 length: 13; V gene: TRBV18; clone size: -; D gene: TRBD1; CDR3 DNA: TGTGCCAGCTCAGGACAGGGTCGTCAGCCCCAGCATTTT; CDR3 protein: CASSGQGRQPQHF
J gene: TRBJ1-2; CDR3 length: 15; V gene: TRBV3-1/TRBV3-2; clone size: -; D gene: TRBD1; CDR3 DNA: TGTGCCAGCAGCCGCGGACAGGCGGCTAACTATGGCTACACCTTC; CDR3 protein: CASSRGQAANYGYTF
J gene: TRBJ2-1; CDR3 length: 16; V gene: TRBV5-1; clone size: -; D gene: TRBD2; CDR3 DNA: TGCGCCAGCAGCTCTGTCCTAGCGGGGGCCGCGGATGAGCAGTTCTTC; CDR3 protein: CASSSVLAGAADEQFF
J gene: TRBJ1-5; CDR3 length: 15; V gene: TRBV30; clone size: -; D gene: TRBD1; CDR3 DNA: TGTGCCTGGAGTAAATCGGGACAGGGGAATCAGCCCCAGCATTTT; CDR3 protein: CAWSKSGQGNQPQHF
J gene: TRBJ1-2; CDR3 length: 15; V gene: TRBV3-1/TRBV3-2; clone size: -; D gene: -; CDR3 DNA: TGTGCCAGCAGCCAAGATCTCCAGATTAACTATGGCTACACCTTC; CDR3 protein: CASSQDLQINYGYTF
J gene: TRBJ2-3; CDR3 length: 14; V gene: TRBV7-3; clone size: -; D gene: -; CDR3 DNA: TGTGCCAGCAGCTTAGGAGTAAGCACAGATACGCAGTATTTT; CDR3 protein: CASSLGVSTDTQYF
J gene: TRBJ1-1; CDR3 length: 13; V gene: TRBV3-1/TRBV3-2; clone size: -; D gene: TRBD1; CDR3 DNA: TGTGCCTCAGGACAGGGGAATGTCAATGAAGCTTTCTTT; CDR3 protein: CASGQGNVNEAFF
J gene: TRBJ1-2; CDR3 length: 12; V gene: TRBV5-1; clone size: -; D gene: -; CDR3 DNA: TGCGCCAGCAGCGCAGGTGCCTATGGCTACACCTTC; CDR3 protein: CASSAGAYGYTF
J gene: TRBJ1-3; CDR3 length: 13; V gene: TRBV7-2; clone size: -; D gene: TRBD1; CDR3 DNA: TGTGCCAGCAGCCCGGGACAGGGAAACACCATATATTTT; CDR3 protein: CASSPGQGNTIYF
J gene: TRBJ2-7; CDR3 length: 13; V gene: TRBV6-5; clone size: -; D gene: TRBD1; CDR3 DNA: TGTGCCAGCAGTTCGACAGGGGGGAGGGAGCAGTACTTC; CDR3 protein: CASSSTGGREQYF
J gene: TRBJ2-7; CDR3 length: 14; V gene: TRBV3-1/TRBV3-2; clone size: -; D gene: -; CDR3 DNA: TGTGCCAGCAGCCAAGGTTTCCAGGGATACGAGCAGTACTTC; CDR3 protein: CASSQGFQGYEQYF
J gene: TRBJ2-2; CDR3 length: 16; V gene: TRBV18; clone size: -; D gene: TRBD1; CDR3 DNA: TGTGCCAGCTCCCGCTCCGGGACAGGGGACACCGGGGAGCTGTTTTTT; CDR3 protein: CASSRSGTGDTGELFF
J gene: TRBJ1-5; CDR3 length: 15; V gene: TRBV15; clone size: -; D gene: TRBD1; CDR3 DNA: TGTGCCACCAGCGCCCAGGGGGGAACCAATCAGCCCCAGCATTTT; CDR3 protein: CATSAQGGTNQPQHF
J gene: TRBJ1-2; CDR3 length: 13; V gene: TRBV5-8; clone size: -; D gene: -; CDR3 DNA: TGTGCCAGCAGCTTGCAGGGGTACTATGGCTACACCTTC; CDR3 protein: CASSLQGYYGYTF
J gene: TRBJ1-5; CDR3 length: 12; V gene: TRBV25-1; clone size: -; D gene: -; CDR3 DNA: TGTGCCAGCAGTACACAGGGACAGCCCCAGCATTTT; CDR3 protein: CASSTQGQPQHF
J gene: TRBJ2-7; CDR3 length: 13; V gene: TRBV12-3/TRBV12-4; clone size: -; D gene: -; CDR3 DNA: TGTGCCAGCAGTTTCCCAGGTACCTACGAGCAGTACTTC; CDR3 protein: CASSFPGTYEQYF
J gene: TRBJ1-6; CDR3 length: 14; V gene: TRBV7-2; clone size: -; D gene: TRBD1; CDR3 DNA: TGTGCCAGCAGCTTTTCAGGGGGGAATTCACCCCTCCACTTT; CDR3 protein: CASSFSGGNSPLHF
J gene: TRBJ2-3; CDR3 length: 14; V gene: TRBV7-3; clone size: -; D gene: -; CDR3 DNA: TGTGCCAGCAGCTCCTTAGGGGGGGCAGATACGCAGTATTTT; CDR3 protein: CASSSLGGADTQYF
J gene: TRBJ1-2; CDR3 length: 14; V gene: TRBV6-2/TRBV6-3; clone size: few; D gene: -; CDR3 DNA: TGTGCCAGCAGTTACAAGCGGGGGTTAGATGGCTACACCTTC; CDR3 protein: CASSYKRGLDGYTF
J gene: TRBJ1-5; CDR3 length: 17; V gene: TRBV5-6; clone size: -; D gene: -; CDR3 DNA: TGTGCCAGCAGCTTGGGCCCCGAACGGCAGGGGCGTCAGCCCCAGCATTTT; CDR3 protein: CASSLGPERQGRQPQHF
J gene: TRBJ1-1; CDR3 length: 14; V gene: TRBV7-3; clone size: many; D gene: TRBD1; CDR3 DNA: TGTGCCAGCAGCCCGGGGACAGGGGGCACTGAAGCTTTCTTT; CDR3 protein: CASSPGTGGTEAFF